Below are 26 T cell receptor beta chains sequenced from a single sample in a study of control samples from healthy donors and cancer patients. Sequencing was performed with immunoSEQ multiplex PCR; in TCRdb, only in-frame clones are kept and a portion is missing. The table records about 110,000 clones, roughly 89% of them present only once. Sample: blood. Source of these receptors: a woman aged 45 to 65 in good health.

CDR3 nucleotides: TGTGCCAGCAGTAAACTAGCGGGAGGGACGGAGACCCAGTACTTC. Protein product: CASSKLAGGTETQYF. The chain joins TRBV6-6 to TRBJ2-5; 13 bases are shared with TRBD2. Germline CDR1 MNHNY, CDR2 SVGAGI (reference sequence). The J segment lost 5 bases and the V segment lost 5 bases, leaving 5 bases of the junction unmatched. The CDR3 is 15 amino acids.

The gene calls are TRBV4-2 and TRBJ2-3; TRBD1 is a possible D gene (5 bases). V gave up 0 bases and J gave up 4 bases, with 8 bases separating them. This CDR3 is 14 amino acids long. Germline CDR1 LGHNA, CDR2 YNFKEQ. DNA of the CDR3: TGTGCCAGCAGCCAAGAAAAGGGGTCAGATACGCAGTATTTT. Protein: CASSQEKGSDTQYF.

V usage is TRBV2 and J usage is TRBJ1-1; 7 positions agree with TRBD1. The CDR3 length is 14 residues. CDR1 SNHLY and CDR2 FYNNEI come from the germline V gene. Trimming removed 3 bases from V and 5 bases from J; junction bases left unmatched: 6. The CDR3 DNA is TGTGCCAGCAGTGATGGGCAGGGGGTGACTGAAGCTTTCTTT. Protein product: CASSDGQGVTEAFF.

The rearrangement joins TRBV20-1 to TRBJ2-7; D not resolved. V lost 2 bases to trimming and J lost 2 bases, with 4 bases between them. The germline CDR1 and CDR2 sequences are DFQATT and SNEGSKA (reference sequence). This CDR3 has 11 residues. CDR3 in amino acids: CSARQTYEQYF. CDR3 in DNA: TGCAGTGCTAGACAGACCTACGAGCAGTACTTC.

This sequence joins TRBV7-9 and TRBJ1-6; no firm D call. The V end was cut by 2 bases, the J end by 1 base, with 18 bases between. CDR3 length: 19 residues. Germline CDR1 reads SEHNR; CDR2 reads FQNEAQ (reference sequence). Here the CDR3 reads CASSLLCRVGRSYNSPLHF. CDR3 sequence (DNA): TGTGCCAGCAGCTTATTATGTAGGGTAGGTCGATCCTATAATTCACCCCTCCACTTT.

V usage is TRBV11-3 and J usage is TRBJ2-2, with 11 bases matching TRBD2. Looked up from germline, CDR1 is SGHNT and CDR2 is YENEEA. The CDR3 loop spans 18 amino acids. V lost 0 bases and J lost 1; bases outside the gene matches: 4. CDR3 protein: CASSLDLLAGGNTGELFF. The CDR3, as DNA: TGTGCCAGCAGCTTAGATCTCCTAGCGGGAGGGAACACCGGGGAGCTGTTTTTT.

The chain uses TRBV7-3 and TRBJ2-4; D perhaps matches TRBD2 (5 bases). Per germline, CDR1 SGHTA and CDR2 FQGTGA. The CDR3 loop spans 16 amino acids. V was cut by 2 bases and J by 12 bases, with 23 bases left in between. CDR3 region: CASSLSPPEVKGSQYF. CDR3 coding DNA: TGTGCCAGCAGCTTATCGCCCCCGGAGGTGAAGGGATCTCAGTACTTC.

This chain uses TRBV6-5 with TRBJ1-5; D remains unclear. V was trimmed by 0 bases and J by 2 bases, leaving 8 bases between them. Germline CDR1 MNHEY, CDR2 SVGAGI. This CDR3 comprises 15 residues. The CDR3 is CASSYSSMGNQPQHF. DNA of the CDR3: TGTGCCAGCAGTTACTCGAGCATGGGCAATCAGCCCCAGCATTTT.

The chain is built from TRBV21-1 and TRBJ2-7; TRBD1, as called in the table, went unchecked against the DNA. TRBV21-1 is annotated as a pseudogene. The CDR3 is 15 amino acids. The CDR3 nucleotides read TGTGCCAACCTTTACCGACAGGGGGCGTCAGACGAGCAGTACTTC. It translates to CANLYRQGASDEQYF.

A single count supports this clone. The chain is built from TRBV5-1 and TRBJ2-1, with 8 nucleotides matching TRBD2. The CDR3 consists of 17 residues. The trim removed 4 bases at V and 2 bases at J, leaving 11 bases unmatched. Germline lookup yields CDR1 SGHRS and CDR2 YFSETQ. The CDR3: CASSPQSGGLPYNEQFF. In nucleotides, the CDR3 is TGCGCCAGCAGCCCTCAGAGCGGGGGTCTTCCCTACAATGAGCAGTTCTTC.

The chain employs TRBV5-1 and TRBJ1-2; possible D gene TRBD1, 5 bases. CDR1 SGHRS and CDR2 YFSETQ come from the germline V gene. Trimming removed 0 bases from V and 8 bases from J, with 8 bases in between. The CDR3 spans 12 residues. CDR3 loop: CASSLGGEGYTF. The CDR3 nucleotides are TGCGCCAGCAGCTTGGGAGGGGAAGGCTACACCTTC.

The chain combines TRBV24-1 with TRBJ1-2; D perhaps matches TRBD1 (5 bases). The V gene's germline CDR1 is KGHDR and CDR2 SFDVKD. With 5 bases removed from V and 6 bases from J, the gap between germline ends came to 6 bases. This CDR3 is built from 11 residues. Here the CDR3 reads CATSAGDGYTF. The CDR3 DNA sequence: TGTGCCACCAGTGCGGGGGATGGCTACACCTTC.

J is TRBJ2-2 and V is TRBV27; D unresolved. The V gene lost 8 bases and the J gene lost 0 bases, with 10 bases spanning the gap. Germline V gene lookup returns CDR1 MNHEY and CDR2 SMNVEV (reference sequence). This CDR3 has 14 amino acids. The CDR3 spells CASFPIPNTGELFF. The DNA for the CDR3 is TGTGCCAGCTTTCCAATTCCGAACACCGGGGAGCTGTTTTTT.

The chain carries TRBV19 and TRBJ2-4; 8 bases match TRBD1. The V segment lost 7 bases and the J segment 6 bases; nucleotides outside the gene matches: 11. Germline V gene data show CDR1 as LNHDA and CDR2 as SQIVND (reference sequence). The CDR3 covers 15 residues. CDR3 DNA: TGTGCCAGTAAAACGACAGGGGCCGGCCTAAACATTCAGTACTTC. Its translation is CASKTTGAGLNIQYF.

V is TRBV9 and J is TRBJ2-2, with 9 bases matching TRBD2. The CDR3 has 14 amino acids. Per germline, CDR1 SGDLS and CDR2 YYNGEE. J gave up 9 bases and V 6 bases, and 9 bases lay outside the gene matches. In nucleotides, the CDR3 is TGTGCCAGCACAACGGCGGGAGGGCCTCGGGAGCTGTTTTTT. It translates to CASTTAGGPRELFF. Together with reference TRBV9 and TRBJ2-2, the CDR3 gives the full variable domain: DSGVTQTPKHLITATGQRVTLRCSPRSGDLSVYWYQQSLDQGLQFLIQYYNGEERAKGNILERFSAQQFPDLHSELNLSSLELGDSALYFCASTTAGGPRELFFGEGSRLTVL.

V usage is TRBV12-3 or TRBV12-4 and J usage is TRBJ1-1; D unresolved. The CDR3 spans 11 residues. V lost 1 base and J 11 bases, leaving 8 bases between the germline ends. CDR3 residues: CASSLGVPAFF. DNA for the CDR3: TGTGCCAGCAGTTTAGGGGTCCCGGCTTTCTTT.

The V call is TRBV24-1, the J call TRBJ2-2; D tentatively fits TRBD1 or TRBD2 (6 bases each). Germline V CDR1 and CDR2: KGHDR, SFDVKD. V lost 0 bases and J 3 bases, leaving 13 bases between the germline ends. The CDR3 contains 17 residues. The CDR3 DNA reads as TGTGCCACCAGTGATTTGCGACAGGAGCGGGACACCGGGGAGCTGTTTTTT. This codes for CATSDLRQERDTGELFF.

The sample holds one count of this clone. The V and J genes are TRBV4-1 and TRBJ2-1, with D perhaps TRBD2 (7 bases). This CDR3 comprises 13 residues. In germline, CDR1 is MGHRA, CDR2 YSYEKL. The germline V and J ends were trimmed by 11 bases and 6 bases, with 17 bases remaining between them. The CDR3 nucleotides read TGCGCCGGGGGGGGCCAGAATGCCAATGAGCAGTTCTTC. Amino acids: CAGGGQNANEQFF.

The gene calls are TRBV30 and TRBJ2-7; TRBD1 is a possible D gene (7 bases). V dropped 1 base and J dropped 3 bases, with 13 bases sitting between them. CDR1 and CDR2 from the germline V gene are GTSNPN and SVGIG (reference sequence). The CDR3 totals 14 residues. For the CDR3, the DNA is TGTGCCTGGAGTGGACAGGGAGGATTCTACGAGCAGTACGTC. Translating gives CAWSGQGGFYEQYV.

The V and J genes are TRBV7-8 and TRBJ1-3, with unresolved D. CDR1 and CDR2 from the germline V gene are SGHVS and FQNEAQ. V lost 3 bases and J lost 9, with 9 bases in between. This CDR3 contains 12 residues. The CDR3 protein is CASSFSMGTIYF. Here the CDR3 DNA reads TGTGCCAGCAGCTTTTCTATGGGCACCATATATTTT.

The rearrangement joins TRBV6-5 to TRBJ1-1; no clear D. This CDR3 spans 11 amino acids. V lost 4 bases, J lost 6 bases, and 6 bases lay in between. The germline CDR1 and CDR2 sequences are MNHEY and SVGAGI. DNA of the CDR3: TGTGCCAGCAGTTCTAGCTCTGAAGCTTTCTTT. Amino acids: CASSSSSEAFF.

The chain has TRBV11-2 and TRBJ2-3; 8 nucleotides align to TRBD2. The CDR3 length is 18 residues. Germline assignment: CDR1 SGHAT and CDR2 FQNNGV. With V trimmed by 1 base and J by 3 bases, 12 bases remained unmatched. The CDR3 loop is CASSLGFRGGKETDTQYF. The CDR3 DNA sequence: TGTGCCAGCAGCTTAGGTTTCCGCGGGGGGAAAGAAACAGATACGCAGTATTTT.

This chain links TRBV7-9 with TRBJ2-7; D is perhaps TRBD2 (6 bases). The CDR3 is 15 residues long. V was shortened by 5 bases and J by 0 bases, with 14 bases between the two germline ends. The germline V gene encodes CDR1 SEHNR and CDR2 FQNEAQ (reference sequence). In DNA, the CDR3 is TGTGCCAGCAGCCGCTTAGGAGGGGACTCCTACGAGCAGTACTTC. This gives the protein CASSRLGGDSYEQYF.

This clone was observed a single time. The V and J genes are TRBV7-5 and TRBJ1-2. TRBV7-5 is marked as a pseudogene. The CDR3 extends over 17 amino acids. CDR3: CARSLGQRGKSNYGYTF. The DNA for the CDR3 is TGTGCCAGAAGCTTAGGACAGAGGGGCAAATCTAACTATGGCTACACCTTC.

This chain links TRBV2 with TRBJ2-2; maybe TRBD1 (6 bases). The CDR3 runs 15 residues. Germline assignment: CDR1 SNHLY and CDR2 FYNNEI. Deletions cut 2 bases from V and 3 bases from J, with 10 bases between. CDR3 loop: CASSEQGPYTGELFF. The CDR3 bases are TGTGCCAGCAGTGAACAGGGGCCATACACCGGGGAGCTGTTTTTT. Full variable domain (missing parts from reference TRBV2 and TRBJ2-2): EPEVTQTPSHQVTQMGQEVILRCVPISNHLYFYWYRQILGQKVEFLVSFYNNEISEKSEIFDDQFSVERPDGSNFTLKIRSTKLEDSAMYFCASSEQGPYTGELFFGEGSRLTVL.

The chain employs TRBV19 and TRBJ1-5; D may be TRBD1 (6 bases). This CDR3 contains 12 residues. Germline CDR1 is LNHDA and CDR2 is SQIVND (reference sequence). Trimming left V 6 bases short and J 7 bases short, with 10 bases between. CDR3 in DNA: TGTGCCAGTAGCGACAGGCCCCAGCCCCAGCATTTT. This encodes CASSDRPQPQHF.